This TCR beta chain was captured by sequencing in a study of blood T cell repertoires in COVID-19. Looking at the study overall: From the United States, Italy and Spain came samples of acute and convalescent COVID-19.

After removal of 1 base from V and 8 bases from J, the junction contained 2 bases not matched to a gene. The length of the CDR3 is 14 residues. Germline V lookup: CDR1 SGDLS, CDR2 YYNGEE. Original analysis: Amplification from reference gene primers served as the basis for estimated nucleated cell counts. The assay was immunoSEQ multiplex PCR, and TCRdb's table has in-frame clones only and misses some. The V and J calls and the clone size are those of that table, but D and trimming were determined from the DNA. This table holds roughly 250,000 clones, 90% to 95% found once. This receptor was obtained from a woman between 18 and 30 years old who had recovered from COVID-19. Sequencing input: PBMCs or T cells enriched from blood (not recorded which). This sequence joins TRBV9 and TRBJ1-6, with 8 nucleotides matching TRBD1. This chain's CDR3 is CASSVQGADSPLHF. DNA for the CDR3: TGTGCCAGCAGCGTACAGGGGGCAGATTCACCCCTCCACTTT.